Listed here are 13 T cell receptor beta chains from one sample, sequenced in a study of blood T cell repertoires in COVID-19. TCRdb keeps only in-frame clones here, not all; method: immunoSEQ multiplex PCR. The profile shows 84,000 or so clones, 80% of them singletons. Sample: peripheral blood. The receptors were sampled from a woman in her thirties or forties with active or convalescent COVID-19.

The count of this clone is one. The chain combines TRBV11-2 with TRBJ2-2; 7 nucleotides align to TRBD2. The CDR3 consists of 15 residues. J was trimmed by 5 bases and V by 1 base; bases with no gene match: 4. The V gene's germline CDR1 is SGHAT and CDR2 FQNNGV. The CDR3 DNA reads TGTGCCAGCAGCTTAGCGGGACTACTAACCGGGGAGCTGTTTTTT. It is translated as CASSLAGLLTGELFF.

The V and J genes are TRBV30 and TRBJ1-6, with a possible D match to TRBD1 (6 bases). The V and J ends lost 0 bases and 0 bases respectively, with 12 bases between them. The length of the CDR3 is 17 residues. From germline, CDR1 is GTSNPN and CDR2 SVGIG (reference sequence). The CDR3 loop is CAWSVEGGGSYNSPLHF. In nucleotides, the CDR3 is TGTGCCTGGAGTGTAGAGGGGGGGGGCTCCTATAATTCACCCCTCCACTTT.

The chain is built from TRBV6-1 and TRBJ1-5; a weak D match, TRBD1 (5 bases). The CDR3 has 22 amino acids. Trimming cost V 2 bases and J 0 bases, with 29 bases left between them. Germline CDR1 and CDR2: MNHNS and SASEGT. CDR3 protein: CASSERNRNQDINPYSNQPQHF. CDR3 bases: TGTGCCAGCAGTGAACGGAACCGGAACCAGGACATTAATCCCTATAGCAATCAGCCCCAGCATTTT.

V is TRBV28 and J is TRBJ2-7; TRBD1 aligns across 8 bases. V was clipped by 5 bases and J by 3 bases; unmatched bases: 3. Germline assignment: CDR1 MDHEN and CDR2 SYDVKM. The CDR3 totals 13 residues. The CDR3 nucleotides read TGTGCCAGCAGTAGGGACAGGTACTACGAGCAGTACTTC. Its translation is CASSRDRYYEQYF.

The V call is TRBV10-3, the J call TRBJ2-6; D is uncertain. V dropped 8 bases and J dropped 0 bases, with 5 bases sitting between them. This CDR3 region has 13 residues. Germline CDR1 is ENHRY and CDR2 is SYGVKD. CDR3 DNA sequence: TGTGCCATCCTAAACTCTGGGGCCAACGTCCTGACTTTC. Its protein product is CAILNSGANVLTF.

The chain's CDR3 is CAWRLAGGPDTQYF. The CDR3, as DNA: TGTGCCTGGAGACTAGCGGGGGGGCCAGATACGCAGTATTTT. V usage is TRBV30 and J usage is TRBJ2-3; 13 bases match TRBD2. Germline V CDR1 and CDR2: GTSNPN, SVGIG (reference sequence). V lost 3 bases to trimming and J lost 4 bases; unmatched junction nucleotides: 1. The CDR3 has 14 residues.

V gene TRBV2 combines with J gene TRBJ2-7; D gene unclear. Germline CDR1 and CDR2: SNHLY and FYNNEI. This CDR3 contains 13 residues. Trimming removed 3 bases from V and 3 bases from J, with 9 bases in between. The CDR3 DNA follows: TGTGCCAGCAGTGAGGGCCTACTCTACGAGCAGTACTTC. Amino acid sequence: CASSEGLLYEQYF.

The rearrangement uses TRBV29-1 and TRBJ2-2, with 7 bases matching TRBD2. The CDR3 is 12 amino acids. V shed 6 bases, J shed 7 bases, and the junction held 5 bases outside the gene matches. From germline, CDR1 is SQVTM and CDR2 ANQGSEA. CDR3: CSVGSGGGELFF. The CDR3, as DNA: TGCAGCGTGGGATCGGGGGGCGGGGAGCTGTTTTTT.

This chain's CDR3 is CASSSSGRGTGELFF. CDR3 bases: TGTGCCAGCAGCTCTAGCGGGAGGGGCACCGGGGAGCTGTTTTTT. The gene calls are TRBV6-5 and TRBJ2-2; 12 nucleotides match TRBD2. Germline lookup yields CDR1 MNHEY and CDR2 SVGAGI. This CDR3 has 15 amino acids. V trimming: 6 bases; J trimming: 4 bases; junction bases outside the gene matches: 3.

The chain joins TRBV28 to TRBJ2-1; no definite D call. V was cut by 6 bases and J by 6 bases, with 9 bases left in between. CDR1 is MDHEN and CDR2 is SYDVKM in the germline V gene. The CDR3 has 12 residues. CDR3 region: CASRRHPNEQFF. CDR3 bases: TGTGCCAGCAGGAGGCATCCCAATGAGCAGTTCTTC.

The chain has TRBV2 and TRBJ2-3; 14 nucleotides match TRBD2. The CDR3 has 16 amino acids. After removal of 7 bases from V and 6 bases from J, the junction contained 9 bases not matched to a gene. Germline V gene data show CDR1 as SNHLY and CDR2 as FYNNEI. This chain's CDR3 is CASTGTSGSRGDTQYF. The CDR3 nucleotides read TGTGCCAGCACCGGGACTAGCGGGAGTCGTGGGGATACGCAGTATTTT.

There are many counts of this clone. The chain is built from TRBV7-9 and TRBJ1-4, with 7 bases identical to TRBD1. CDR1 and CDR2 (germline): SEHNR, FQNEAQ (reference sequence). CDR3 size: 17 residues. The J segment lost 7 bases and the V segment lost 4 bases, leaving 15 bases of the junction unmatched. The CDR3 reads CASSSPRGSVGSEKLFF. The CDR3 DNA is TGTGCCAGCAGCTCACCCAGGGGGAGCGTCGGCAGTGAAAAACTGTTTTTT.

The chain recombines TRBV5-5 with TRBJ1-5, with D possibly being TRBD1 (6 bases). The CDR3 contains 15 residues. V lost 3 bases, J lost 0 bases, and 10 bases lay in between. Germline loops: CDR1 SGHKS, CDR2 YYEKEE (reference sequence). The CDR3 nucleotides are TGTGCCAGCAGCTGGGACAAGACTAGCAATCAGCCCCAGCATTTT. It specifies CASSWDKTSNQPQHF.